The TCR beta chain under discussion was sequenced for a study of CD8+CD57+ T cells in acquired aplastic anemia. The wider study: Reads per healthy sample averaged roughly 9.9 million (CD4+) and some 11 million (CD8+).

TCR beta VDJ and CDR3 profiling used genomic DNA as template. MiXCR, run by TCRdb on the reads, gives a single entry per CDR3 protein. The sample includes about 220,000 distinct CDR3 sequences, 34% of them seen just once. This clonotype was seen many times. In germline, CDR1 is KGHDR, CDR2 SFDVKD. V lost 4 bases and J lost 5, with 14 bases in between. The CDR3 spans 15 residues. The genes are TRBV24-1 and TRBJ2-1; tentative D call: TRBD2 (6 bases). Specimen: sorted CD4+, CD8+, or CD8+CD57+ T cells (not recorded which) from PBMCs. The receptor was isolated from a human donor in good health, serving as a control. DNA for the CDR3: TGTGCCACCAGTGAACCTGGGACTCCTGACAATGAGCAGTTCTTC. Its protein product is CATSEPGTPDNEQFF.